A single sample gave rise to the 23 T cell receptor beta chains below, sequenced in a study of graft-versus-host responses after intestinal transplantation. This table comes from immunoSEQ multiplex PCR, and its TCRdb copy is limited to in-frame clones, with some not included. Here the sample spans about 51,000 clones, around 92% being singletons. These TCRs are of unknown antigen specificity. The sample in question was unstimulated CD4+ T cells sorted from spleen or lymph node cells, obtained before transplant. The receptor set was obtained from a human donor who was the organ donor for an intestinal transplant.

V gene TRBV5-1 combines with J gene TRBJ2-5, with a possible D match to TRBD2 (6 bases). CDR3 length: 15 amino acids. Trimming removed 4 bases from V and 1 base from J, with 14 bases in between. Germline lookup yields CDR1 SGHRS and CDR2 YFSETQ. The CDR3 region is CASSRTGTVQETQYF. CDR3 in DNA: TGCGCCAGCAGCAGGACGGGGACTGTCCAAGAGACCCAGTACTTC.

The genes are TRBV6-5 and TRBJ1-3; D gene unclear. CDR3 length equals 15 residues. Looked up from germline, CDR1 is MNHEY and CDR2 is SVGAGI. V was trimmed by 2 bases and J by 4 bases, leaving 12 bases between them. The CDR3 DNA reads TGTGCCAGCAGTTACAGGGCAGTAGCGGGAAACACCATATATTTT. This gives the protein CASSYRAVAGNTIYF.

This rearrangement joins TRBV4-1 to TRBJ2-3, with 8 bases identical to TRBD2. In germline, CDR1 is MGHRA, CDR2 YSYEKL. J gave up 4 bases and V 2 bases, and 8 bases lay outside the gene matches. This CDR3 is built from 16 residues. This CDR3 reads CASSQTAGVVSDTQYF. The DNA of the CDR3 is TGCGCCAGCAGCCAAACAGCGGGAGTAGTATCAGATACGCAGTATTTT.

The chain has TRBV9 and TRBJ2-1; TRBD2 is a possible D gene (7 bases). CDR1 is SGDLS, CDR2 YYNGEE, per germline. V lost 0 bases and J lost 9, with 25 bases in between. The CDR3 runs to 18 residues. CDR3 residues: CASSVADIRGRASGEQFF. Here the CDR3 DNA reads TGTGCCAGCAGCGTAGCGGACATCAGGGGAAGGGCTAGCGGTGAGCAGTTCTTC.

The chain couples TRBV28 to TRBJ2-7; 10 bases fit TRBD1. Germline CDR1 is MDHEN and CDR2 is SYDVKM. V gave up 6 bases and J gave up 5 bases; unmatched junction bases: 13. This CDR3 spans 16 amino acids. CDR3 amino acids: CASRGSHLDRGDEQYF. The CDR3 nucleotides are TGTGCCAGCAGGGGATCTCACTTGGACAGGGGGGACGAGCAGTACTTC.

The chain carries TRBV9 and TRBJ1-2; 9 bases match TRBD1. Germline V gene sequence: CDR1 SGDLS, CDR2 YYNGEE. This CDR3 has 15 residues. The ends lost 0 bases at V and 5 bases at J; junction bases unmatched: 5. DNA for the CDR3: TGTGCCAGCAGCGTAGGGGACAGGGCCTGGTATGGCTACACCTTC. Protein product: CASSVGDRAWYGYTF. Complete variable domain (other parts from reference TRBV9 and TRBJ1-2): DSGVTQTPKHLITATGQRVTLRCSPRSGDLSVYWYQQSLDQGLQFLIQYYNGEERAKGNILERFSAQQFPDLHSELNLSSLELGDSALYFCASSVGDRAWYGYTFGSGTRLTVV.

The chain is built from TRBV28 and TRBJ2-7, with 9 nucleotides matching TRBD1. The CDR3 consists of 15 residues. The ends lost 6 bases at V and 2 bases at J; junction bases unmatched: 8. Germline CDR1 reads MDHEN; CDR2 reads SYDVKM. The CDR3 DNA is TGTGCCAGCAGCCCCCACCGGGACAGGGCCTACGAGCAGTACTTC. Translation gives CASSPHRDRAYEQYF.

The chain links TRBV9 to TRBJ2-1, with 12 nucleotides matching TRBD2. CDR1 and CDR2 from the germline V gene are SGDLS and YYNGEE. The CDR3 has 14 amino acids. V lost 1 base, J lost 10 bases, and 3 bases stayed unmatched. The CDR3 DNA follows: TGTGCCAGCAGCGTATGGACTAGCGGGAAGGAGCAGTTCTTC. Translation: CASSVWTSGKEQFF.

Within the sample, this clone is medium-sized. V is TRBV11-2 and J is TRBJ2-2; 14 positions match TRBD2. Trimming cost V 5 bases and J 7 bases; bases outside gene matches: 6. CDR1 and CDR2 from the germline V gene are SGHAT and FQNNGV. This CDR3 is built from 16 residues. As DNA, the CDR3 is TGTGCCAGCAGCCTATCCGGGACTAGCGGGAGCGGGGAGCTGTTTTTT. Translating gives CASSLSGTSGSGELFF.

The chain is built from TRBV19 and TRBJ1-5; D perhaps matches TRBD1 (6 bases). This CDR3 is 14 amino acids long. Trimming stripped 7 bases from V and 6 bases from J, with 16 bases between. CDR1 and CDR2 (germline): LNHDA, SQIVND (reference sequence). CDR3 sequence: CASTRSGDGQPQHF. The CDR3 DNA is TGTGCCAGTACTAGGTCAGGGGACGGTCAGCCCCAGCATTTT.

The chain uses TRBV5-5 and TRBJ1-1; unclear D gene. The CDR3 totals 12 residues. The germline V gene has CDR1 SGHKS and CDR2 YYEKEE (reference sequence). The V end was cut by 4 bases, the J end by 3 bases, with 7 bases between. The CDR3 spells CASSGQHTEAFF. As DNA, the CDR3 is TGTGCCAGCAGCGGGCAACACACTGAAGCTTTCTTT.

As to this clone: This sample also contains other DNA sequences that code for the same CDR3. CDR3 region: CASSQGGTSYNEQFF. The DNA of the CDR3 is TGCGCCAGCAGCCAAGGCGGGACTAGCTACAATGAGCAGTTCTTC. J is TRBJ2-1 and V is TRBV4-1; TRBD2 matches 8 bases. The CDR3 sequence is 15 residues long. The V gene end was trimmed by 1 base and the J gene end by 3 bases; junction bases not matched to a gene: 2. Germline CDR1 MGHRA, CDR2 YSYEKL.

This sequence joins TRBV4-2 and TRBJ2-1, with 10 bases aligning to TRBD2. The V segment lost 2 bases and the J segment 4 bases; nucleotides outside the gene matches: 5. Germline assignment: CDR1 LGHNA and CDR2 YNFKEQ. The CDR3 sequence is 16 residues long. This chain's CDR3 is CASSQSSSGSYNEQFF. The CDR3 nucleotides are TGTGCCAGCAGCCAATCCTCTAGCGGGAGTTACAATGAGCAGTTCTTC.

The chain links TRBV9 to TRBJ1-3; a weak D match, TRBD1 (6 bases). Germline V gene lookup returns CDR1 SGDLS and CDR2 YYNGEE. This CDR3 region has 15 residues. The V gene lost 5 bases and the J gene lost 0 bases, with 12 bases spanning the gap. CDR3 sequence: CASSQRDISGNTIYF. In nucleotides, the CDR3 is TGTGCCAGCAGTCAACGGGACATCTCTGGAAACACCATATATTTT. The full variable domain, in which reference TRBV9 and TRBJ1-3 provide the parts outside the CDR3, is DSGVTQTPKHLITATGQRVTLRCSPRSGDLSVYWYQQSLDQGLQFLIQYYNGEERAKGNILERFSAQQFPDLHSELNLSSLELGDSALYFCASSQRDISGNTIYFGEGSWLTVV.

CDR3 nucleotides: TGTGCCAGCAGTTTTCTTCTAGATACGCAGTATTTT. Amino acid sequence: CASSFLLDTQYF. This rearrangement joins TRBV28 to TRBJ2-3; D is uncertain. The CDR3 extends over 12 amino acids. V was trimmed by 3 bases and J by 5 bases, leaving 6 bases between them. From germline, CDR1 is MDHEN and CDR2 SYDVKM.

The chain carries TRBV5-4 and TRBJ2-2, with 10 bases lining up with TRBD2. The junction had 5 bases not matched to a gene; V was cut back by 1 base and J by 2 bases. The CDR3 contains 17 residues. Germline values: CDR1 SGHNT, CDR2 YYREEE (reference sequence). CDR3 loop: CASSLWGLAPNTGELFF. The DNA of the CDR3 is TGTGCCAGCAGCTTGTGGGGACTAGCGCCTAACACCGGGGAGCTGTTTTTT.

The chain links TRBV5-1 to TRBJ2-3; 11 nucleotides align to TRBD2. Germline V gene data show CDR1 as SGHRS and CDR2 as YFSETQ. J lost 6 bases, V lost 0 bases, and 18 bases had no gene match. This CDR3 comprises 20 residues. The CDR3 region has the DNA TGCGCCAGCAGCTTGGGAGATCATAGCGGGAGGGCCTTAATTTTTGATACGCAGTATTTT. Translated: CASSLGDHSGRALIFDTQYF.

V usage is TRBV6-1 and J usage is TRBJ2-3; tentative D call: TRBD2 (6 bases). The CDR3 is 13 residues long. Germline CDR1 is MNHNS and CDR2 is SASEGT. Trimming pared 8 bases from V and 2 bases from J, leaving 11 bases between. As DNA, the CDR3 is TGTGCCAGCTGGGCGGGGCCCACAGATACGCAGTATTTT. It encodes CASWAGPTDTQYF.

This clone was seen a handful of times. V is TRBV6-1 and J is TRBJ2-7, with 7 positions matching TRBD1. This CDR3 has 16 amino acids. Trimming took 0 bases from V and 3 from J; bases not matched to a gene: 8. Germline V gives CDR1 MNHNS, CDR2 SASEGT. The CDR3 DNA is TGTGCCAGCAGTGAAGCCCCCACCCGACAGGGCTACGAGCAGTACTTC. Its protein is CASSEAPTRQGYEQYF.

V is TRBV28 and J is TRBJ2-7, with 10 bases matching TRBD1. There are 15 residues in the CDR3. Germline CDR1 MDHEN, CDR2 SYDVKM. Trimming cost V 5 bases and J 5 bases; bases outside gene matches: 9. CDR3 protein: CASSNPGQGFDEQYF. The CDR3 DNA is TGTGCCAGCAGTAACCCGGGACAGGGGTTCGACGAGCAGTACTTC. The complete variable domain, with remaining parts taken from reference TRBV28 and TRBJ2-7, reads DVKVTQSSRYLVKRTGEKVFLECVQDMDHENMFWYRQDPGLGLRLIYFSYDVKMKEKGDIPEGYSVSREKKERFSLILESASTNQTSMYLCASSNPGQGFDEQYFGPGTRLTVT.

This rearrangement joins TRBV5-1 to TRBJ2-5, with D hard to call. CDR1 is SGHRS, CDR2 YFSETQ, per germline. This CDR3 region has 13 residues. Between the trimmed V and J ends, which lost 0 bases and 4 bases, there was a span of 7 bases. As DNA, the CDR3 is TGCGCCAGCAGCTTGGTTGTAGCAGAGACCCAGTACTTC. This encodes CASSLVVAETQYF. The variable domain in full, with the rest retrieved from reference TRBV5-1 and TRBJ2-5, is KAGVTQTPRYLIKTRGQQVTLSCSPISGHRSVSWYQQTPGQGLQFLFEYFSETQRNKGNFPGRFSGRQFSNSRSEMNVSTLELGDSALYLCASSLVVAETQYFGPGTRLLVL.

The chain carries TRBV18 and TRBJ2-5; D is possibly TRBD1 (6 bases). This CDR3 has 15 residues. Looked up from germline, CDR1 is KGHSH and CDR2 is LQKENI. V gave up 3 bases and J gave up 2 bases, with 13 bases separating them. This chain's CDR3 is CASSPPGTPQETQYF. CDR3 in DNA: TGTGCCAGCTCACCGCCCGGGACACCTCAAGAGACCCAGTACTTC. The entire variable domain, with the rest obtained from reference TRBV18 and TRBJ2-5, is as follows: NAGVMQNPRHLVRRRGQEARLRCSPMKGHSHVYWYRQLPEEGLKFMVYLQKENIIDESGMPKERFSAEFPKEGPSILRIQQVVRGDSAAYFCASSPPGTPQETQYFGPGTRLLVL.

The chain uses TRBV4-3 and TRBJ1-3, with TRBD1 as a possible D gene (5 bases). CDR3 length: 16 amino acids. V gave up 0 bases and J gave up 1 base, with 10 bases separating them. Germline V lookup: CDR1 LGHNA, CDR2 YSLEER. CDR3 loop: CASSQDSRGSGNTIYF. CDR3 DNA: TGCGCCAGCAGCCAAGATAGTAGGGGATCTGGAAACACCATATATTTT.